One sample yielded the 10 T cell receptor beta chains listed below, sequenced in a study of blood T cell repertoires in COVID-19. The protocol was immunoSEQ multiplex PCR, while the TCRdb copy is restricted to in-frame clones and leaves out a portion. The sample has about half a million clones, 80% to 90% seen once. Material: peripheral blood. Receptor source: a young man with COVID-19, enrolled during active disease.

This chain joins TRBV12-3 or TRBV12-4 and TRBJ1-6, with D perhaps TRBD1 (6 bases). The CDR3 contains 13 residues. V was pared by 8 bases and J by 9 bases, with 14 bases between. The CDR3 reads CASGKQGISPLHF. The CDR3 bases are TGTGCCAGCGGCAAGCAGGGGATTTCACCCCTCCACTTT.

This chain links TRBV19 with TRBJ1-2; D is ambiguous. V dropped 2 bases and J dropped 0 bases, with 7 bases sitting between them. CDR3 length equals 14 residues. In germline, CDR1 is LNHDA, CDR2 SQIVND (reference sequence). CDR3 protein: CASSIQEANYGYTF. The CDR3 DNA follows: TGTGCCAGTAGTATACAGGAAGCTAACTATGGCTACACCTTC.

This clone has a single count. J is TRBJ2-5 and V is TRBV18; no firm D call. This CDR3 has 14 amino acids. Germline CDR1 is KGHSH and CDR2 is LQKENI. V shed 0 bases and J shed 2 bases, with 7 bases lying between them. The CDR3 sequence: CASSPPNSQETQYF. CDR3 DNA: TGTGCCAGCTCACCACCAAACAGTCAAGAGACCCAGTACTTC.

CDR3 bases: TGTGCCAGCAGCGTTACAGGGAGCTCTGGAAACACCATATATTTT. Translating gives CASSVTGSSGNTIYF. The rearrangement links TRBV3-1 (or the pseudogene TRBV3-2) to TRBJ1-3, with D tentatively TRBD1 (6 bases). V was cut by 5 bases and J by 0 bases, with 11 bases left in between. The CDR3 extends over 15 amino acids. CDR1 is LGHDT, CDR2 YNNKEL, per germline (reference sequence).

The V and J genes are TRBV2 and TRBJ1-6; D is possibly TRBD1 (6 bases). Trimming pared 7 bases from V and 7 bases from J, leaving 11 bases between. The CDR3 runs to 13 residues. Germline assignment: CDR1 SNHLY and CDR2 FYNNEI. The CDR3 is CASTDSMNSPLHF. CDR3 DNA sequence: TGTGCCAGCACGGACAGTATGAATTCACCCCTCCACTTT.

The genes are TRBV15 and TRBJ1-5; D ambiguous. Germline V gene data show CDR1 as LNHNV and CDR2 as YYDKDF (reference sequence). V was clipped by 7 bases and J by 4 bases, with 11 bases between them. The CDR3 spans 13 residues. CDR3 DNA sequence: TGTGCCACCACAGAGGTTGGAAATCAGCCCCAGCATTTT. It encodes CATTEVGNQPQHF.

V and J are TRBV5-1 and TRBJ2-5; D is undetermined. V gave up 6 bases and J gave up 5 bases, with 17 bases separating them. Germline V gene data show CDR1 as SGHRS and CDR2 as YFSETQ. The CDR3 is 14 residues long. CDR3 in DNA: TGCGCCAGCACCGTTGGAGCCCTCACCGAGACCCAGTACTTC. Amino acids: CASTVGALTETQYF. The full variable domain, its missing parts supplied by reference TRBV5-1 and TRBJ2-5, is KAGVTQTPRYLIKTRGQQVTLSCSPISGHRSVSWYQQTPGQGLQFLFEYFSETQRNKGNFPGRFSGRQFSNSRSEMNVSTLELGDSALYLCASTVGALTETQYFGPGTRLLVL.

CDR3 coding DNA: TGTGCCAGCAGCCCTCCGGAGAGGAACCCGTACGAGCAGTACTTC. Translation: CASSPPERNPYEQYF. The V gene is TRBV11-3, the J gene TRBJ2-7, with D unresolved. Germline V gene sequence: CDR1 SGHNT, CDR2 YENEEA. The CDR3 consists of 15 residues. Trimming took 5 bases from V and 4 from J, leaving 18 bases between them.

The CDR3 sequence is CASSIGAGLSYNEQFF. The CDR3, as DNA: TGTGCCAGTAGTATAGGGGCGGGACTCTCCTACAATGAGCAGTTCTTC. The rearrangement joins TRBV19 to TRBJ2-1, with a tentative D call TRBD2 (6 bases). Germline V gene lookup returns CDR1 LNHDA and CDR2 SQIVND (reference sequence). The CDR3 totals 16 residues. Trimming removed 1 base from V and 0 bases from J, with 10 bases in between.

The chain combines TRBV14 with TRBJ1-1; 9 positions match TRBD1. The CDR3 is made up of 15 amino acids. V lost 4 bases, J lost 3 bases, and 6 bases stayed unmatched. Germline CDR1 is SGHDN and CDR2 is FVKESK. The CDR3: CASSRYRTGDTEAFF. DNA of the CDR3: TGTGCCAGCAGCCGCTATAGGACAGGGGACACTGAAGCTTTCTTT. Variable domain in full (rest from reference TRBV14 and TRBJ1-1): EAGVTQFPSHSVIEKGQTVTLRCDPISGHDNLYWYRRVMGKEIKFLLHFVKESKQDESGMPNNRFLAERTGGTYSTLKVQPAELEDSGVYFCASSRYRTGDTEAFFGQGTRLTVV.